This T cell receptor beta chain comes out of a study of T cell responses to AZD1222 COVID-19 vaccine. Study conclusions and caveats: Rises in breadth and depth of Spike-specific TCRs came after two AZD1222 doses. Nearly half of spike-specific TCRs reportedly go after variant regions that carry no mutations.

For this clone: The antigen remains unidentified.

The V gene's germline CDR1 is MNHNS and CDR2 SASEGT. The CDR3 is 17 amino acids. V was shortened by 1 base and J by 5 bases, with 17 bases between the two germline ends. The method was immunoSEQ multiplex PCR; TCRdb's version includes in-frame clones alone and lacks a portion of them. The sample holds approximately 140,000 clones, about 91% seen once. This chain joins TRBV6-1 and TRBJ1-4; a weak D match, TRBD1 (5 bases). The source was peripheral blood, collected 28 days after the second AZD1222 dose. This receptor was obtained from an adult who received the AZD1222 COVID-19 vaccine. CDR3 nucleotides: TGTGCCAGCAGTGAAGATCGAGGCGGCCAGGGAAATGAAAAACTGTTTTTT. It encodes CASSEDRGGQGNEKLFF.